The source of this T cell receptor beta chain is a study of cytomegalovirus exposure and HLA in healthy donors. Study-level background: The study placed over 65% of its 350 to 450 genotyped donors in the Caucasian-associated ancestry cluster.

A word on this clone: Its specificity is unknown.

Germline CDR1 and CDR2: SQVTM and ANQGSEA. V dropped 6 bases and J dropped 6 bases, with 11 bases sitting between them. The CDR3 spans 12 residues. In the PCR, 60 Vbeta and 13 Jbeta primers were used. TCRdb's copy holds only in-frame clones and misses some; the assay was immunoSEQ multiplex PCR. The ten top clones account for less than 3.5%, within a sample of 30,000 to 35,000 clones. Study-wide findings and caveats: The study listed some 160 cytomegalovirus-associated TCR beta chains. Specific recognition of CMV antigens was confirmed in vitro for a few chains (all CMV-associated).

This chain links TRBV29-1 with TRBJ2-2, with D perhaps matching TRBD2 (5 bases). The sample comprised PBMCs. This TCR was sampled from a woman between 35 and 50 years old in good health and CMV-seropositive. The CDR3 DNA is TGCAGCGTCAGCGGTAGTGCCGGGGAGCTGTTTTTT. It specifies CSVSGSAGELFF.